This T cell receptor (beta chain) was observed in a study of early T cells in non-severe SARS-CoV-2 infection (dated by TCRdb to the early 2020s). Background on the whole study: Bulk RNA from unsorted whole blood was used for TCR sequencing, so alpha and beta chains could not be paired. The research as a whole found: VDJdb matching was skewed toward anti-spike CD8 responses and likely underestimated virus-specific expansions, missing private and CD4 specificities.

According to the germline V gene (reference sequence), CDR1 reads SEHNR and CDR2 reads FQNEAQ. From the cysteine through the phenylalanine, the CDR3 covers 14 amino acids. CDR3 DNA is the only sequence kept; it has 42 bases, read in frame from the first base. Compared with germline, V lacks 5 bases and J lacks 9 bases; bases without a gene match: 9. The library was obtained by 5' RACE. The instrument given in TCRdb is NextSeq 500. In the TCR library protocol, unique molecular identifiers were attached to individual cDNA molecules to correct for PCR bias and sequencing error. Both TCR alpha and beta chains were sequenced, and tight co-correlation was observed between alpha and beta sequence abundances in each sample. Concerning the study's data processing: Decombinator V4 was used to annotate TCR sequences for V gene, J gene and CDR3. Expanded TCRs were defined as changing significantly between any two time points under a Poisson model with p below 0.0001. TCR abundances were normalised to the total number of TCRs sequenced per sample and expressed as counts per million. TRAV1-2 paired with TRAJ12, TRAJ20 or TRAJ33 defined MAIT TCRs, while TRAV10 paired with TRAJ18 defined iNKT TCRs. VDJdb, accessed 1 November 2021, was searched for CMV, EBV and SARS-CoV-2 annotated TCRs, excluding TCRs annotated for multiple antigens. The public reads were reprocessed in TCRdb via fastp at Q25 and MiXCR, keeping in-frame beta chains. Rows with a matching CDR3 protein are joined into one entry that keeps the most common DNA and genes. V and J calls and clone size were set by TCRdb, not the authors. The sample table shows some 29,000 distinct CDR3 sequences, and approximately 4.8% are seen once. The ten top clones hold approximately 11% of the sample.

Ten or more counts support this clonotype. The antigen it recognizes is unknown. Base qualities are not provided; no much larger clone lies one nucleotide away. Set within a cohort of healthcare workers in London, UK, this nested case-control study involved weekly PCR testing of nasopharyngeal swabs along with blood sampling. Healthcare workers were enrolled in the week of the UK lockdown, from 23 to 31 March 2020, and were followed every week for up to roughly 16 weeks. Sequencing used whole blood. This TCR derives from an adult who was a healthcare worker with PCR-confirmed SARS-CoV-2 infection or an uninfected control (not recorded which). Recombination joined TRBV7-9 with TRBJ1-1, and 10 bases in between align with TRBD1. The sequenced DNA is TGTGCCAGCAGCGGGGAGACAGGGGGCAGTAAAGCTTTCTTT. Translation gives CASSGETGGSKAFF.